This T cell receptor (beta chain) was recorded in a study of blood T cell repertoires in COVID-19. Study in general: The United States, Italy and Spain were the sources of the acute and convalescent COVID-19 samples. The analysed material was cDNA or gDNA that came from T cells, B-cell-depleted T cells, or PBMCs.

Per the original methods: It was from reference gene primer amplification that nucleated cell counts were estimated. The protocol was immunoSEQ multiplex PCR, while the TCRdb copy is restricted to in-frame clones and leaves out a portion. That table supplies the V and J calls and clone size; D and trimming were determined from the DNA. The top ten hold around 29% of the sample, which has 34,000 or so clones, 70% to 80% seen once. This receptor was obtained from a man aged 80 or over with acute or convalescent COVID-19. Sequencing was carried out using peripheral blood.

CDR3 DNA: TGTGCCAGCAGTTACCCGGACAGGGAACTGTTTTTT. This gives the protein CASSYPDRELFF. The V gene is TRBV6-2 or TRBV6-3, the J gene TRBJ1-4, with 8 nucleotides matching TRBD1. This CDR3 region has 12 residues. V lost 2 bases to trimming and J lost 12 bases; unmatched junction nucleotides: 2. Looked up from germline, CDR1 is MNHEY and CDR2 is SVGEGT.